The 21 T cell receptor beta chains below come from one sample, sequenced in a study of CD8+ T cells in alopecia areata. It was cDNA, reverse transcribed from extracted RNA, that served as the sequencing template. Assay used: immunoSEQ multiplex PCR; TCRdb lists only in-frame clones, some missing. Found here are about 99,000 clones, about nine tenths of them singletons; the top ten hold 11%. Treatment meaning: oral pan-JAK inhibitor, 5-10 mg twice daily. This specimen was CD8+ T cells sorted from blood, taken between weeks 30 and 35, from a patient treated with tofacitinib. The source is a human donor with alopecia areata.

V is TRBV28 and J is TRBJ2-7; TRBD1 agrees at 8 bases. V lost 6 bases, J lost 5 bases, and 6 bases stayed unmatched. In germline, CDR1 is MDHEN, CDR2 SYDVKM. The CDR3 loop spans 13 amino acids. For the CDR3, the DNA is TGTGCCAGCAGGAGGACAGGGAGCGACGAGCAGTACTTC. Its translation is CASRRTGSDEQYF.

The J gene is TRBJ2-1, the V gene TRBV7-8; D is undetermined. The CDR3 loop spans 15 amino acids. V gave up 1 base and J gave up 4 bases, with 11 bases separating them. Germline lookup yields CDR1 SGHVS and CDR2 FQNEAQ. CDR3 DNA: TGTGCCAGCAGCTTAGAAGTCATGCAATACAATGAGCAGTTCTTC. It is translated as CASSLEVMQYNEQFF.

The chain combines TRBV6-5 with TRBJ2-1; 7 nucleotides align to TRBD1. Germline V lookup: CDR1 MNHEY, CDR2 SVGAGI. The CDR3 runs 16 residues. V lost 0 bases, J lost 2 bases, and 4 bases stayed unmatched. DNA for the CDR3: TGTGCCAGCAGTTACTCGTGGCAGGGGGCCTACAATGAGCAGTTCTTC. Translating it yields CASSYSWQGAYNEQFF.

CDR3 residues: CASSEWVREDSYEQYF. The CDR3 DNA sequence: TGTGCCAGCAGTGAATGGGTCCGAGAAGACTCCTACGAGCAGTACTTC. The chain employs TRBV2 and TRBJ2-7; D is ambiguous. V gave up 2 bases and J gave up 0 bases, with 14 bases separating them. The CDR3 loop spans 16 amino acids. The germline gives CDR1 SNHLY, CDR2 FYNNEI.

This chain uses TRBV30 with TRBJ2-3, with TRBD2 matching over 10 bases. The CDR3 runs to 18 residues. With 2 bases clipped from V and 6 bases from J, the junction kept 17 bases outside the gene matches. In germline, CDR1 is GTSNPN, CDR2 SVGIG (reference sequence). CDR3 nucleotide sequence: TGTGCCTGGAGTCCCCCACTGACCCTAGCGGGAGAGGGGGATACGCAGTATTTT. Its translation is CAWSPPLTLAGEGDTQYF.

CDR3 loop: CAWSVATGVYEQYF. CDR3 nucleotides: TGTGCCTGGAGTGTAGCGACAGGGGTTTACGAGCAGTACTTC. This sequence joins TRBV30 and TRBJ2-7, with 8 bases aligning to TRBD1. CDR3 length: 14 residues. Germline loops: CDR1 GTSNPN, CDR2 SVGIG (reference sequence). V dropped 0 bases and J dropped 4; count of bases not matched to a gene: 5.

There are a few counts of this clone. V usage is TRBV10-2 and J usage is TRBJ2-3; D gene ambiguous. From germline, CDR1 is WSHSY and CDR2 SAAADI. V was cut by 8 bases and J by 6 bases, with 18 bases left in between. CDR3 length: 14 residues. In DNA form, the CDR3 reads TGCGCCAGCCGGATTGGTCTAGGTCAGGATACGCAGTATTTT. Protein sequence: CASRIGLGQDTQYF.

The rearrangement links TRBV7-6 to TRBJ2-5; 9 positions agree with TRBD2. The J call may be wrong; the DNA end is better matched by TRBJ2-7. The CDR3 consists of 15 residues. CDR1 and CDR2 (germline): SGHVS, FNYEAQ. CDR3 DNA: TGTGCCAGCAGCTTAGTGGGCGGGGGGGACTACGAGCAGTACTTC. This codes for CASSLVGGGDYEQYF.

The chain links TRBV4-1 to TRBJ2-7; D gene ambiguous. The CDR3 is 14 amino acids. Per germline, CDR1 MGHRA and CDR2 YSYEKL. V shed 4 bases and J shed 6 bases, with 16 bases lying between them. The CDR3 reads CASSPDKAPGEQYF. DNA for the CDR3: TGCGCCAGCAGCCCCGATAAGGCCCCAGGCGAGCAGTACTTC.

The genes are TRBV6-5 and TRBJ1-1; D remains unclear. This CDR3 is built from 16 residues. Looked up from germline, CDR1 is MNHEY and CDR2 is SVGAGI. Trimming removed 0 bases at V and 10 bases at J, with 21 bases between. The CDR3 DNA sequence: TGTGCCAGCAGTTACTCGACAACCTATGTAGGTGGAGCAGCTTTCTTT. Translation gives CASSYSTTYVGGAAFF.

V usage is TRBV19 and J usage is TRBJ1-1; D is unclear. The CDR3 consists of 11 residues. V was clipped by 6 bases and J by 1 base, with 3 bases between them. The V gene's germline CDR1 is LNHDA and CDR2 SQIVND (reference sequence). Here the CDR3 DNA reads TGTGCCAGTAGGAGGAACACTGAAGCTTTCTTT. This sequence encodes CASRRNTEAFF. Drawing the rest from reference TRBV19 and TRBJ1-1, the complete variable domain is DGGITQSPKYLFRKEGQNVTLSCEQNLNHDAMYWYRQDPGQGLRLIYYSQIVNDFQKGDIAEGYSVSREKKESFPLTVTSAQKNPTAFYLCASRRNTEAFFGQGTRLTVV.

The chain joins TRBV7-9 to TRBJ2-3; the D is unclear. The germline gives CDR1 SEHNR, CDR2 FQNEAQ (reference sequence). This CDR3 has 14 residues. The V end was cut by 2 bases, the J end by 2 bases, with 8 bases between. The CDR3 loop is CASSLLDLTDTQYF. The CDR3, as DNA: TGTGCCAGCAGCTTACTGGATCTCACAGATACGCAGTATTTT.

The chain has TRBV10-3 and TRBJ2-5; D is unclear. TRBJ2-7 explains the end of the DNA better; the J call may be wrong. This CDR3 comprises 11 residues. The germline V gene encodes CDR1 ENHRY and CDR2 SYGVKD. CDR3 sequence: CAISPSYEQYF. For the CDR3, the DNA is TGTGCCATCAGCCCCAGCTACGAGCAGTACTTC.

This chain uses TRBV10-3 with TRBJ1-6; maybe TRBD1 (5 bases). In germline, CDR1 is ENHRY, CDR2 SYGVKD. The CDR3 extends over 13 amino acids. V was pared by 6 bases and J by 7 bases, with 10 bases between. The CDR3: CAIRTDYNSPLHF. CDR3 nucleotide sequence: TGTGCCATCAGGACAGATTACAATTCACCCCTCCACTTT.

V and J are TRBV9 and TRBJ2-3; no definite D call. Germline lookup yields CDR1 SGDLS and CDR2 YYNGEE. The CDR3 extends over 14 amino acids. The V end was cut by 0 bases, the J end by 4 bases, with 9 bases between. This CDR3 reads CASSVGGSPDTQYF. DNA for the CDR3: TGTGCCAGCAGCGTAGGAGGTAGTCCAGATACGCAGTATTTT.

V gene TRBV9 combines with J gene TRBJ2-1; 10 nucleotides agree with TRBD2. The CDR3 is 15 residues long. CDR1 is SGDLS, CDR2 YYNGEE, per germline. The junction had 7 bases not matched to a gene; V was cut back by 3 bases and J by 7 bases. The CDR3: CASSASGLAVNEQFF. CDR3 sequence (DNA): TGTGCCAGCAGCGCCTCTGGACTAGCGGTGAATGAGCAGTTCTTC.

The chain recombines TRBV5-4 with TRBJ2-7; the D is unclear. The CDR3 spans 11 residues. The germline V gene encodes CDR1 SGHNT and CDR2 YYREEE (reference sequence). The V end lost 6 bases, the J end lost 7 bases, and 11 bases lay between the germline ends. CDR3 sequence reads: CASIEEGEQYF. The CDR3 DNA reads as TGTGCCAGCATTGAAGAAGGAGAGCAGTACTTC.

This clone was seen just once. The gene calls are TRBV6-1 and TRBJ2-1; D call uncertain. The CDR3 covers 15 residues. V was clipped by 5 bases and J by 0 bases, with 11 bases between them. Germline CDR1 is MNHNS and CDR2 is SASEGT. The CDR3 loop reads CASSSRLSSYNEQFF. CDR3 nucleotides: TGTGCCAGCAGTTCCCGTTTGAGCTCCTACAATGAGCAGTTCTTC.

The J gene is TRBJ2-5, the V gene TRBV27, with no clear D. V lost 3 bases, J lost 2 bases, and 7 bases lay in between. Germline V gives CDR1 MNHEY, CDR2 SMNVEV (reference sequence). The CDR3 extends over 13 amino acids. Here the CDR3 DNA reads TGTGCCAGCAGTTTTCGGTGGCAAGAGACCCAGTACTTC. It encodes CASSFRWQETQYF.

The V call is TRBV19, the J call TRBJ2-7; the D is unclear. The CDR3 sequence is 12 residues long. V was cut by 8 bases and J by 4 bases, with 12 bases left in between. The V gene's germline CDR1 is LNHDA and CDR2 SQIVND (reference sequence). CDR3 DNA: TGTGCCAGTTCTTTAACAGCTTACGAGCAGTACTTC. It yields the protein CASSLTAYEQYF.

This chain's CDR3 is CASSEERGGRNEQFF. CDR3 DNA sequence: TGTGCCAGCAGCGAAGAGCGGGGGGGCCGAAATGAGCAGTTCTTC. This sequence joins TRBV7-8 and TRBJ2-1; 10 bases align to TRBD2. The length of the CDR3 is 15 residues. The junction had 8 bases not matched to a gene; V was cut back by 5 bases and J by 7 bases. The germline CDR1 and CDR2 sequences are SGHVS and FQNEAQ.